This T cell receptor (beta chain) is drawn from a study of shared clonotypes between healthy human individuals. Overall study: Those who served as donors were a couple of women and a few men between the ages of 18 and 49. Broader study findings: Clonotype sharing among donors, it was expected, would be affected by sequencing depth.

Unsorted samples used about 90 million PBMCs for genomic DNA. This CDR3 spans 18 amino acids. CDR1 ENHRY and CDR2 SYGVKD come from the germline V gene. With 0 bases clipped from V and 4 bases from J, the junction kept 4 bases outside the gene matches. In regard to this clone: Its antigen is undetermined.

The authors ran unsorted PBMC replicate PCRs on 300 ng DNA, some 30,000 T cell genomes. Sequencing used immunoSEQ multiplex PCR; TCRdb keeps in-frame clones, though not all of them. This table has about 600,000 clones, around 78% appearing once. Sequenced input: PBMCs. The clonotype originates from a woman aged 35 to 49 in good health. Some clones in this sample may be carry-over from other donors' samples. The V and J genes are TRBV10-3 and TRBJ2-2; the match to TRBD2 covers 14 bases. The CDR3, as DNA: TGTGCCATCAGTGAGTCGACTAGCGGGAGGGCTGGCACCGGGGAGCTGTTTTTT. As protein: CAISESTSGRAGTGELFF.